The source of this T cell receptor (beta chain) is a study of immune cell composition in non-small cell lung cancer. Concerning this clone: Its target is not known.

General study findings and limits: Tumour-reactive clones were not shown to match dominant in vivo tumour clones. Clones >0.5% enriched in tumour were rarer in adenocarcinoma (approximately 33%) than squamous (roughly 80%).

Data came from immunoSEQ multiplex PCR; TCRdb stores just in-frame clones and leaves some out. The sample carries 2,000 to 2,500 clones, roughly 70% recorded once. Normal lung sampling was at least 3 cm from the tumour, as distant as possible. Frozen unsorted single-cell suspensions supplied the genomic DNA. This clonotype originated in a human donor with non-small cell lung cancer. Sequencing was carried out using non-adjacent lung tissue.

CDR3 loop: CASSPQTSGGTDTQYF. The CDR3 bases are TGTGCCAGCAGTCCTCAGACTAGCGGGGGCACAGATACGCAGTATTTT. The chain carries TRBV4-2 and TRBJ2-3; 11 bases line up with TRBD2. J lost 1 base, V lost 6 bases, and 6 bases had no gene match. The CDR3 is 16 amino acids. The germline gives CDR1 LGHNA, CDR2 YNFKEQ.